These 22 T cell receptor beta chains share one sample of origin, sequenced in a study of OX40 agonist ivuxolimab in advanced cancers. Measured with immunoSEQ multiplex PCR; TCRdb has only the in-frame clones, and not every one. The data show fewer than 80,000 clones, less than 85% seen once. The sample was CD4+ or CD8+ T cells sorted from blood, taken in a trial of the OX40 agonist ivuxolimab. All receptors derive from an adult with an advanced solid tumor such as melanoma, head and neck, liver or kidney cancer.

The rearrangement joins TRBV27 to TRBJ2-7; 8 nucleotides line up with TRBD1. Per the germline V gene, CDR1 is MNHEY and CDR2 is SMNVEV (reference sequence). The CDR3 sequence is 15 residues long. V lost 2 bases and J lost 2; bases outside the gene matches: 5. The DNA of the CDR3 is TGTGCCAGCAGTTTACCCGGGACAGGTACCTACGAGCAGTACTTC. This translates into CASSLPGTGTYEQYF.

This sequence joins TRBV2 and TRBJ2-7; 10 bases agree with TRBD2. This CDR3 is built from 15 residues. V lost 8 bases to trimming and J lost 4 bases; unmatched junction nucleotides: 11. Germline CDR1 and CDR2: SNHLY and FYNNEI. The chain's CDR3 is CASLALAGFLYEQYF. CDR3 in DNA: TGTGCCAGCCTGGCACTAGCGGGGTTCCTTTACGAGCAGTACTTC.

V is TRBV18 and J is TRBJ1-2, with unresolved D. V was shortened by 3 bases and J by 3 bases, with 11 bases between the two germline ends. This CDR3 comprises 14 residues. The germline V gene encodes CDR1 KGHSH and CDR2 LQKENI. The CDR3 nucleotides are TGTGCCAGCTCACCGACGGACGGCGACTATGGCTACACCTTC. Its translation: CASSPTDGDYGYTF.

The gene calls are TRBV28 and TRBJ2-1, with D possibly TRBD2 on 6 matching bases. This CDR3 is built from 14 residues. V lost 7 bases to trimming and J lost 8 bases, with 18 bases between them. Germline V gene lookup returns CDR1 MDHEN and CDR2 SYDVKM. CDR3 sequence (DNA): TGTGCCAGCACGACGGGGGTGGTGTCGTATGAGCAGTTCTTC. Its translation: CASTTGVVSYEQFF.

The chain joins TRBV5-1 to TRBJ2-5, with D possibly being TRBD2 (5 bases). This CDR3 is built from 14 residues. V was shortened by 2 bases and J by 5 bases, with 13 bases between the two germline ends. Germline V lookup: CDR1 SGHRS, CDR2 YFSETQ. CDR3 in amino acids: CASSLMRVSETQYF. The CDR3 bases are TGCGCCAGCAGCTTAATGAGGGTCTCGGAGACCCAGTACTTC.

V and J are TRBV15 and TRBJ1-1; a weak D match, TRBD1 (6 bases). Trimming took 3 bases from V and 0 from J, leaving 14 bases between them. CDR1 and CDR2 (germline): LNHNV, YYDKDF (reference sequence). The CDR3 has 16 residues. This chain's CDR3 is CATSRDRLTMNTEAFF. CDR3 DNA sequence: TGTGCCACCAGCAGGGACAGACTCACCATGAACACTGAAGCTTTCTTT.

V usage is TRBV27 and J usage is TRBJ2-7, with 9 nucleotides matching TRBD1. There are 18 residues in the CDR3. Per the germline V gene, CDR1 is MNHEY and CDR2 is SMNVEV (reference sequence). The junction had 16 bases not matched to a gene; V was cut back by 6 bases and J by 1 base. The CDR3 DNA reads as TGTGCCAGCAGCATACGGGGTCGAACAGGGGGCGGGTCCTACGAGCAGTACTTC. This translates into CASSIRGRTGGGSYEQYF.

DNA of the CDR3: TGTGCCAGCTCAGGGAGTAATGGGAACACCATATATTTT. Protein product: CASSGSNGNTIYF. The J gene is TRBJ1-3, the V gene TRBV19; D is perhaps TRBD1 (5 bases). The CDR3 runs 13 residues. The V gene lost 9 bases and the J gene lost 7 bases, with 16 bases spanning the gap. Per germline, CDR1 LNHDA and CDR2 SQIVND (reference sequence).

The V call is TRBV27, the J call TRBJ1-1; 12 bases agree with TRBD1. Germline trimming cut 7 bases from V and 3 bases from J; bases unmatched to any gene: 3. CDR3 length: 14 amino acids. The germline CDR1 and CDR2 sequences are MNHEY and SMNVEV (reference sequence). The CDR3, as DNA: TGTGCCAGCATGGGACAGGGGGCTTACACTGAAGCTTTCTTT. This encodes CASMGQGAYTEAFF.

The chain employs TRBV18 and TRBJ2-3, with TRBD1 matching over 7 bases. Trimming removed 3 bases from V and 1 base from J; junction bases left unmatched: 7. Germline lookup yields CDR1 KGHSH and CDR2 LQKENI. The CDR3 length is 16 residues. The CDR3 sequence is CASSPIRQGRTDTQYF. The CDR3 DNA is TGTGCCAGCTCACCGATTAGACAGGGACGCACAGATACGCAGTATTTT.

The rearrangement links TRBV9 to TRBJ2-1, with D unresolved. CDR3 length: 13 amino acids. Germline values: CDR1 SGDLS, CDR2 YYNGEE. The V end was cut by 0 bases, the J end by 4 bases, with 5 bases between. CDR3 nucleotide sequence: TGTGCCAGCAGCGTAGGACCATACAATGAGCAGTTCTTC. Translating it yields CASSVGPYNEQFF.

This clone was seen a single time. The chain couples TRBV21-1 to TRBJ1-1; the DNA was not compared with TRBD1, the D call given in the table. TRBV21-1 is noted as a pseudogene. This CDR3 contains 15 residues. This CDR3 is CASSKPGTGGTEAFF. The CDR3 nucleotides read TGTGCCAGCAGCAAACCCGGGACAGGGGGCACTGAAGCTTTCTTT.

V usage is TRBV11-3 and J usage is TRBJ1-5; D not resolved. V was trimmed by 7 bases and J by 4 bases, leaving 8 bases between them. The CDR3 covers 12 residues. Looked up from germline, CDR1 is SGHNT and CDR2 is YENEEA. The CDR3 is CASICGNQPQHF. The CDR3, as DNA: TGTGCCAGCATATGTGGTAATCAGCCCCAGCATTTT.

The chain uses TRBV9 and TRBJ1-3; TRBD1 is a possible D gene (6 bases). From germline, CDR1 is SGDLS and CDR2 YYNGEE. V was pared by 0 bases and J by 3 bases, with 7 bases between. The CDR3 totals 14 residues. CDR3 protein: CASSVVGGGNTIYF. As DNA, the CDR3 is TGTGCCAGCAGCGTAGTAGGGGGTGGAAACACCATATATTTT.

CDR3 sequence reads: CASSLAAISTDTQYF. The CDR3 coding sequence is TGCGCCAGCAGCTTGGCGGCTATTAGCACAGATACGCAGTATTTT. This sequence joins TRBV5-1 and TRBJ2-3; D uncertain. This CDR3 region has 15 residues. Per the germline V gene, CDR1 is SGHRS and CDR2 is YFSETQ. Trimming took 0 bases from V and 0 from J, leaving 8 bases between them.

The CDR3 region has the DNA TGTGCCAGCAGCTTGGGACAGACTTACTATGGCTACACCTTC. Its protein is CASSLGQTYYGYTF. The chain employs TRBV7-2 and TRBJ1-2; 7 bases fit TRBD1. Germline values: CDR1 SGHTA, CDR2 FQGNSA. Unmatched junction bases numbered 4, after V lost 3 bases and J lost 3 bases. There are 14 residues in the CDR3.

This rearrangement joins TRBV15 to TRBJ2-7, with 11 bases identical to TRBD1. Germline V CDR1 and CDR2: LNHNV, YYDKDF (reference sequence). Losses at the gene ends were 3 bases for V and 1 base for J; bases not matched to a gene: 2. This CDR3 spans 15 amino acids. The CDR3 spells CATSRGTGGSYEQYF. The DNA of the CDR3 is TGTGCCACCAGCAGGGGGACAGGGGGTTCCTACGAGCAGTACTTC.

This chain links TRBV6-4 with TRBJ2-1; 10 bases fit TRBD1. Germline assignment: CDR1 MRHNA and CDR2 SNTAGT. The CDR3 loop spans 15 amino acids. The ends lost 7 bases at V and 5 bases at J; junction bases unmatched: 8. In DNA form, the CDR3 reads TGTGCCAGCAAGCTCGGGACAGGGGTCCACAATGAGCAGTTCTTC. Amino acid sequence: CASKLGTGVHNEQFF.

The rearrangement uses TRBV5-1 and TRBJ2-1; D ambiguous. The CDR3 is 11 residues long. V lost 0 bases to trimming and J lost 9 bases, with 4 bases between them. Germline V lookup: CDR1 SGHRS, CDR2 YFSETQ. CDR3 protein: CASSLVGEQFF. The CDR3 DNA reads TGCGCCAGCAGCTTGGTAGGTGAGCAGTTCTTC. Combining the CDR3 with reference TRBV5-1 and TRBJ2-1 gives the whole variable domain KAGVTQTPRYLIKTRGQQVTLSCSPISGHRSVSWYQQTPGQGLQFLFEYFSETQRNKGNFPGRFSGRQFSNSRSEMNVSTLELGDSALYLCASSLVGEQFFGPGTRLTVL.

The rearrangement uses TRBV6-5 and TRBJ2-7, with D unclear. The germline V and J ends were trimmed by 2 bases and 3 bases, with 8 bases remaining between them. CDR1 and CDR2 from the germline V gene are MNHEY and SVGAGI. This CDR3 has 13 residues. The CDR3 sequence: CASSYVRNYEQYF. DNA of the CDR3: TGTGCCAGCAGTTACGTACGGAACTACGAGCAGTACTTC.

This clone occurred a few times. This sequence joins TRBV5-1 and TRBJ2-1; D is possibly TRBD1 or TRBD2 (6 bases each). CDR1 and CDR2 (germline): SGHRS, YFSETQ. The CDR3 sequence is 15 residues long. Trimming left V 4 bases short and J 6 bases short, with 17 bases between. CDR3 protein: CASSPEGPGANEQFF. The CDR3 bases are TGCGCCAGCAGCCCGGAGGGCCCGGGGGCCAATGAGCAGTTCTTC.

There are a few counts of this clone. The V call is TRBV29-1, the J call TRBJ1-1; D may be TRBD1 (5 bases). V was cut by 4 bases and J by 6 bases, with 18 bases left in between. Germline CDR1 reads SQVTM; CDR2 reads ANQGSEA. The CDR3 is 14 amino acids. The CDR3, as DNA: TGCAGCGTTGTTGAGACAGCCCTGAAGTCTGAAGCTTTCTTT. Protein sequence: CSVVETALKSEAFF.